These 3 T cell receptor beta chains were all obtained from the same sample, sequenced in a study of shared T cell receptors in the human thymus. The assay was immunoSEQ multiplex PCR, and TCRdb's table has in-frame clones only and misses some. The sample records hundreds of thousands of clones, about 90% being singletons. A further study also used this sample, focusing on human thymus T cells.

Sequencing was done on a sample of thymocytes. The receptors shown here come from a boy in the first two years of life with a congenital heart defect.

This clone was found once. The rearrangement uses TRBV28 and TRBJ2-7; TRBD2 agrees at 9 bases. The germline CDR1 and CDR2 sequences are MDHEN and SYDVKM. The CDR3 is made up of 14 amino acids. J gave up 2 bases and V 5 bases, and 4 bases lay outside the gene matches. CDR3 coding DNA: TGTGCCAGCAGTGCGGGAGGGAGTACCTACGAGCAGTACTTC. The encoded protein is CASSAGGSTYEQYF.

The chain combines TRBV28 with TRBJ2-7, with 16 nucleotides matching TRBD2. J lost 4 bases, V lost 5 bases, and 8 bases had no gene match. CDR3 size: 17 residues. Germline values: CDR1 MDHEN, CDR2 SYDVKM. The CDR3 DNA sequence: TGTGCCAGCAGTCCAGGGACTAGCGGGAGGGCCCTTTACGAGCAGTACTTC. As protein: CASSPGTSGRALYEQYF. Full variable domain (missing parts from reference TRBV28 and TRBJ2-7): DVKVTQSSRYLVKRTGEKVFLECVQDMDHENMFWYRQDPGLGLRLIYFSYDVKMKEKGDIPEGYSVSREKKERFSLILESASTNQTSMYLCASSPGTSGRALYEQYFGPGTRLTVT.

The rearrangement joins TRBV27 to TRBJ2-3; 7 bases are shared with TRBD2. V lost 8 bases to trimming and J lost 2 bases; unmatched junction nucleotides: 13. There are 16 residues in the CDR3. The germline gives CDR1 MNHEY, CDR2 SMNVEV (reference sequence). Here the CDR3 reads CASGRTAGEDTDTQYF. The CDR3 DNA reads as TGTGCCAGCGGCAGGACGGCGGGAGAAGACACAGATACGCAGTATTTT.